This T cell receptor beta chain originates from a study of STAT5B mutations in CD4+ large granular lymphocyte leukemia. Study-wide results and caveats: Patient CD4-sorted repertoires looked more clonal than healthy CD4+ repertoires, even without putative leukemic clones. Compared with healthy controls (2/35), patient top clones favored TRBV06 (8/27). The CD4+ versus CD8+ T-LGLL clonality difference may reflect limited sample size.

Original processing methods: Productive clonotypes were detectable down to 2.59 x 10-5 frequency. TCRdb keeps only in-frame clones here, not all; method: immunoSEQ multiplex PCR. V, J and clone size derive from that table, while D and trimming were established from the DNA sequence. The sample yields 31,000 or so clones, 85% to 90% seen once. On this clone: Its antigen is as yet unknown.

Germline CDR1 MNHEY, CDR2 SVGAGI. V dropped 2 bases and J dropped 3 bases, with 11 bases sitting between them. The CDR3 length is 16 residues. Sequenced input: CD4+ T cells from blood buffy coats. The chain employs TRBV6-5 and TRBJ1-6, with D unclear. The TCR sequence derives from a human donor in good health. Here the CDR3 reads CASSYLGPGYNSPLHF. CDR3 bases: TGTGCCAGCAGTTACCTAGGCCCGGGCTATAATTCACCCCTCCACTTT.